The table lists the clone carrying this TCR beta chain with a count of one. Per the study methods: Estimates of nucleated cell counts were drawn from the amplification of reference gene primers. The repertoire was sequenced with immunoSEQ multiplex PCR; TCRdb's copy has only in-frame clones and lacks some. The D gene and trimming were derived from the DNA, and the V and J assignments and clone size from that table. The sample consists of 150,000 to 200,000 clones, approximately 79% of them appearing once. These data come from a study of blood T cell repertoires in COVID-19. Study overall: Whether acute or convalescent, the COVID-19 samples came from the United States, Italy and Spain.

The CDR3 is 15 amino acids. Trimming cost V 3 bases and J 4 bases, with 15 bases left between them. In germline, CDR1 is MDHEN, CDR2 SYDVKM. Seattle patients were enrolled during active infection and followed longitudinally. Sequencing input: peripheral blood. This receptor was taken from a woman in her fifties or sixties with COVID-19, enrolled during active disease. The chain recombines TRBV28 with TRBJ1-2; D may be TRBD1 (6 bases). The CDR3 reads CASSFPWRGAYGYTF. In nucleotides, the CDR3 is TGTGCCAGCAGTTTCCCTTGGCGGGGGGCCTATGGCTACACCTTC.